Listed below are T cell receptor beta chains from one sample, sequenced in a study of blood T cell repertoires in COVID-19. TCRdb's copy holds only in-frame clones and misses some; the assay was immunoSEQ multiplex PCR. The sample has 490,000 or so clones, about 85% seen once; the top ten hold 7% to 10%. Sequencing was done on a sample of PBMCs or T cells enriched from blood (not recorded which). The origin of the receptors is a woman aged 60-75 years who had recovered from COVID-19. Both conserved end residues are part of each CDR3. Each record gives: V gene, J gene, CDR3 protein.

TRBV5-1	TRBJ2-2	CASSYSGNTGELFF
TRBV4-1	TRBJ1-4	CASSHLRGTNEKLFF
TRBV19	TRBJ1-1	CASRRDRGTLNTEAFF
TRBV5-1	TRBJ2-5	CASSGTSGQETQYF
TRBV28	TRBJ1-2	CASSLAGPTYGYTF
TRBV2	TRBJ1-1	CASNRVNTEAFF
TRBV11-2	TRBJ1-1	CASSFDGQGRAFF
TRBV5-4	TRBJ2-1	CASSFRHGGDNEQFF
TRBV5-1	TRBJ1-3	CASSLARRGAGSGNTIYF
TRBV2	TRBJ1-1	CASSVQGSGNTEAFF
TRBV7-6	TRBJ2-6	CASSLSSLGASGANVLTF
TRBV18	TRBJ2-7	CASSRPGLSYEQYF
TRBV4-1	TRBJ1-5	CASSQDAGGGNQPQHF
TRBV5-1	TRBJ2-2	CASSLLAGGLNTGELFF
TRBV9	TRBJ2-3	CASSVSLRQGRTDTQYF
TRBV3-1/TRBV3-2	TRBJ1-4	CASSLGQWVMNEKLFF
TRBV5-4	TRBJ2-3	CASSSERGGTDTQYF
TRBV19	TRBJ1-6	CASSILGTGGRSHNSPLHF
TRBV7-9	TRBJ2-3	CASSLGFLQHAGTDTQYF
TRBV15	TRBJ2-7	CATSQTSGGGSYEQYF
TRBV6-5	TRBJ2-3	CASSSLRLAGADTQYF
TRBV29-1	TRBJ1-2	CSGFSFQDYGYTF
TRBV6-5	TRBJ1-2	CASGGGSRSGYTF
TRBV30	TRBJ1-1	CAWSQSDRALPNNFF
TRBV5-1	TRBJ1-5	CASSPHGGRASPQHF
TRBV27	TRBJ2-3	CASRLPGIADTQYF
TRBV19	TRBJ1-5	CASLPLQGVGKGNQPQHF
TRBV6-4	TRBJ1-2	CASSDSGTPNYGYTF
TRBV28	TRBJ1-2	CASSFFGASSIGGSYYGYTF
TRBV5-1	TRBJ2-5	CASSLVESQETQYF
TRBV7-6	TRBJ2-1	CASSAGGLSLYNEQFF
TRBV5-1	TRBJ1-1	CASRQAIGDMNTEAFF
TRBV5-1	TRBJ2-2	CASSDTGTANTGELFF
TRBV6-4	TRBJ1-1	CASSLDRNTEAFF
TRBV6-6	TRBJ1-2	CASSGQALNYGYTF
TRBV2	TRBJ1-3	CASRTAFSGNTIYF
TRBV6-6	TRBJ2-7	CASSSTGARRYEQYF
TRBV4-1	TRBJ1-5	CASSLTDRNSNQPQHF
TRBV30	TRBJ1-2	CAWMGGLEGYTF
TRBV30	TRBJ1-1	CAWSVTDRGVMNTEAFF
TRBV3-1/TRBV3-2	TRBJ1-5	CASSQYTGGAQHF
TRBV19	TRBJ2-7	CASSIPGKGSYEQYF
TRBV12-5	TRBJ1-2	CASGLALSDTYYGYTF
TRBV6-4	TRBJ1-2	CASSPDRDYGYTF
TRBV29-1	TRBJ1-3	CSPSIGTASGNTIYF